The source of this T cell receptor beta chain is a study of cytomegalovirus exposure and HLA in healthy donors. The CDR3 length is 15 residues. The germline gives CDR1 MNHEY, CDR2 SVGAGI. The germline V and J ends were trimmed by 5 bases and 4 bases, with 16 bases remaining between them. The sample holds a few counts of this clone. The antigen remains unidentified. Study outcomes and limitations: An analysis done earlier found most TCR beta V segments productive about 90% or about 30% of the time. A later examination showed that TCR association rates differed by HLA locus, with DRB1 most and HLA-C fewest.

Vbeta (60) and Jbeta (13) primers were used in the PCR. Sequencing used immunoSEQ multiplex PCR; TCRdb keeps in-frame clones, though not all of them. The sample lists more than 75,000 clones, 79% occurring once. Sequencing was carried out using PBMCs. The clonotype comes from a man aged 25-45 years in good health and CMV-seronegative. The chain links TRBV6-5 to TRBJ2-3; D is perhaps TRBD1 (6 bases). CDR3 in DNA: TGTGCCAGCAGTCCGCGGCCAGGGGTCCCAGATACGCAGTATTTT. This gives the protein CASSPRPGVPDTQYF.